This T cell receptor (beta chain) was profiled in a study of cytomegalovirus exposure and HLA in healthy donors. The PCR was carried out with 60 Vbeta primers and 13 Jbeta primers. Study processing details: An analysis that came later counted some 80 million unique TCR beta chains, roughly 11 million shared. Sequencing used immunoSEQ multiplex PCR; TCRdb keeps in-frame clones, though not all of them. The V and J calls and clone size were taken over from that table, and D and trimming were inferred from the DNA. Of 95,000 to 150,000 clones listed, approximately 75% are singletons. Nominal health characterized the donors when sampled, though unrecorded immune exposures were likely. The CDR3 has 14 residues. Trimming shortened V by 0 bases and J by 5 bases, and 10 bases separated the two germline ends. Germline CDR1 is SGHRS and CDR2 is YFSETQ. Study-level findings and limits: Later analysis suggested most CMV-associated TCR beta chains were HLA-restricted. Previously analyzed data showed that most TCR beta V segments were productive at a frequency of about 87% or about 30%.

Points on this clone: Antigen: not known.

This receptor was taken from a man aged 35 to 55 in good health and CMV-seronegative. Sequencing was done on a sample of PBMCs. This chain links TRBV5-1 with TRBJ2-3; perhaps TRBD2 as D (6 bases). The CDR3 region is CASSLGGLGDTQYF. DNA for the CDR3: TGCGCCAGCAGCTTGGGGGGACTCGGAGATACGCAGTATTTT.